The present T cell receptor beta chain was sequenced within a study of T cell responses to AZD1222 COVID-19 vaccine. Across the whole study: Samples with a second dose at about 4 or about 12 weeks were pooled together.

Whole-study results and caveats: Seropositive status at baseline applied to only six AZD1222 recipients. The donor group comprised mostly white British people and more females; the analysis possibly underestimated clonal diversity.

Assay: immunoSEQ multiplex PCR; the TCRdb copy retains only in-frame clones and omits some. The data show more than 150,000 clones, about nine tenths seen once. As for this clone: Its antigen is currently unknown.

The germline V gene has CDR1 LNHDA and CDR2 SQIVND (reference sequence). Trimming took off 6 bases at V and 3 bases at J, with 11 bases between the two ends. This CDR3 has 13 amino acids. V usage is TRBV19 and J usage is TRBJ1-1; possibly TRBD1 for D (5 bases). Source: peripheral blood, taken on day 0 of AZD1222 vaccination. The TCR sequence derives from an adult in good health. The CDR3 here is CASSGTLHTEAFF. CDR3 in DNA: TGTGCCAGTAGCGGGACGCTTCACACTGAAGCTTTCTTT.